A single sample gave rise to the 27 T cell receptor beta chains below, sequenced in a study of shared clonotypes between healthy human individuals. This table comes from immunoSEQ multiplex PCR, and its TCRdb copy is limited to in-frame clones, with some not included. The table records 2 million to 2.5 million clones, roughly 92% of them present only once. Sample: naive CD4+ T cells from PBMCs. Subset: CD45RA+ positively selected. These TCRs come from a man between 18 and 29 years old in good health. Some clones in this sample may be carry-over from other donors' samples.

CDR3 protein: CASSLTSGSNPYNEQFF. The CDR3 coding sequence is TGCGCCAGCAGCTTAACTAGCGGGAGCAACCCCTACAATGAGCAGTTCTTC. The V call is TRBV5-1, the J call TRBJ2-1; TRBD2 aligns across 11 bases. The CDR3 is 17 amino acids. Trimming cost V 2 bases and J 2 bases; bases outside gene matches: 6. CDR1 and CDR2 (germline): SGHRS, YFSETQ.

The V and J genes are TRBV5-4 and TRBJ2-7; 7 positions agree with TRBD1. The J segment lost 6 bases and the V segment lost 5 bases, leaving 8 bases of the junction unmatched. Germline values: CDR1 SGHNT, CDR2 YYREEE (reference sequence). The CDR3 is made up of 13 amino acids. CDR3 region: CASSSTGSGEQYF. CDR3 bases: TGTGCCAGCAGTTCGACAGGGTCGGGCGAGCAGTACTTC.

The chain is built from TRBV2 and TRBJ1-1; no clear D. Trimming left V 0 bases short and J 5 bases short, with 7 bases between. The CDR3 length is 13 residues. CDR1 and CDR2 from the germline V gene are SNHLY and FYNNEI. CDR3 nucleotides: TGTGCCAGCAGTGAAGCGGAAGCGACTGAAGCTTTCTTT. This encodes CASSEAEATEAFF.

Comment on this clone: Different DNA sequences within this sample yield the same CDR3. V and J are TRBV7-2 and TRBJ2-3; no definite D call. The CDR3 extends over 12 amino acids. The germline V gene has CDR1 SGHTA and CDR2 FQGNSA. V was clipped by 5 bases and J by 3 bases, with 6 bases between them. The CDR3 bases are TGTGCCAGCAGCCTATGGACAGATACGCAGTATTTT. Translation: CASSLWTDTQYF.

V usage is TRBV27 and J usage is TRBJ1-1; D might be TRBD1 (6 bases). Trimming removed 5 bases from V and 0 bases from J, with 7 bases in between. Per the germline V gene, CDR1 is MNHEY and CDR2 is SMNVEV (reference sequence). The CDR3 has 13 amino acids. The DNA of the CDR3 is TGTGCCAGCAGTGGACAGTTGAACACTGAAGCTTTCTTT. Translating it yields CASSGQLNTEAFF.

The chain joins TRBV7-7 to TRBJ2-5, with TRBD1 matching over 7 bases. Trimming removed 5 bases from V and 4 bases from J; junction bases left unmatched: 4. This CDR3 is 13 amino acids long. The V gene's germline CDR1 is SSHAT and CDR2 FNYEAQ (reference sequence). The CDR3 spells CASSRTGVETQYF. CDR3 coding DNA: TGTGCCAGCAGCCGAACAGGGGTAGAGACCCAGTACTTC.

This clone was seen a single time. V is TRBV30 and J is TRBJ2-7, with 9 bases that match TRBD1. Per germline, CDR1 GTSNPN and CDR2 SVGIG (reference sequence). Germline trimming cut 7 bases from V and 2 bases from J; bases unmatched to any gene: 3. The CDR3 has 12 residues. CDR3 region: CAFGQGTYEQYF. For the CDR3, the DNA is TGTGCCTTCGGACAGGGGACCTACGAGCAGTACTTC.

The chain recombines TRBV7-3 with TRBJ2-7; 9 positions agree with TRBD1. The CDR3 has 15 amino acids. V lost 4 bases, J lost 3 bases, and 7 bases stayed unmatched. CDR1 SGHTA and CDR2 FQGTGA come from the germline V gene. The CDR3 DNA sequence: TGTGCCAGCAGCTACTACCCGGGACAGGGCTACGAGCAGTACTTC. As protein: CASSYYPGQGYEQYF. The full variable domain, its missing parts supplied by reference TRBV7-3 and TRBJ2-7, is GAGVSQTPSNKVTEKGKYVELRCDPISGHTALYWYRQSLGQGPEFLIYFQGTGAADDSGLPNDRFFAVRPEGSVSTLKIQRTERGDSAVYLCASSYYPGQGYEQYFGPGTRLTVT.

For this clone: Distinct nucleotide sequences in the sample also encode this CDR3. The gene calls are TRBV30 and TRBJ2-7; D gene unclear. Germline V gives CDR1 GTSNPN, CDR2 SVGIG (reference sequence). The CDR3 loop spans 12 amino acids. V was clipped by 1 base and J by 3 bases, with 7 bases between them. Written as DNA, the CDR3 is TGTGCCTGGAGTGCCGGATACTACGAGCAGTACTTC. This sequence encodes CAWSAGYYEQYF.

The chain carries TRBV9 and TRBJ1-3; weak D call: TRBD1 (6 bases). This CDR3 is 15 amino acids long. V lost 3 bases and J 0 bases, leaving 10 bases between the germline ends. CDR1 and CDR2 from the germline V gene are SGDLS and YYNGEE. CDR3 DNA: TGTGCCAGCAGCGCGGGACACTACTCTGGAAACACCATATATTTT. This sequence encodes CASSAGHYSGNTIYF.

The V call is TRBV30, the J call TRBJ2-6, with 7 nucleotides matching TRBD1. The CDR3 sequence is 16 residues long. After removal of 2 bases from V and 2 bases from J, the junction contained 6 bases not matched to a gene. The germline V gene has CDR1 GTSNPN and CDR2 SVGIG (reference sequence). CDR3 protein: CAWSLPGGAGANVLTF. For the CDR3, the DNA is TGTGCCTGGAGTTTGCCAGGGGGTGCTGGGGCCAACGTCCTGACTTTC.

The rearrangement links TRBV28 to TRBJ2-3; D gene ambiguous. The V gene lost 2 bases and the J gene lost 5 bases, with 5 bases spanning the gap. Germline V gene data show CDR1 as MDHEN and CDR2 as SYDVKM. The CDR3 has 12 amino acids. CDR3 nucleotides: TGTGCCAGCAGTTTAATTCGAGATACGCAGTATTTT. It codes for CASSLIRDTQYF.

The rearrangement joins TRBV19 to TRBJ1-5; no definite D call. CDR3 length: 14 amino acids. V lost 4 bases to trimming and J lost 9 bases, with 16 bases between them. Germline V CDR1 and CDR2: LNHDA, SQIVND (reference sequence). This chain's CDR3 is CASSTGPQFTPQHF. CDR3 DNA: TGTGCCAGTAGTACGGGTCCCCAATTTACGCCCCAGCATTTT.

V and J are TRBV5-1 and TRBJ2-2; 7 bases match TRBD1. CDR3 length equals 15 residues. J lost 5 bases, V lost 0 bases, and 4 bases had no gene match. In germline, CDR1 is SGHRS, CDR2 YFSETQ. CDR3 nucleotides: TGCGCCAGCAGCTTGGCGACAGGGACAACCGGGGAGCTGTTTTTT. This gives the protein CASSLATGTTGELFF.

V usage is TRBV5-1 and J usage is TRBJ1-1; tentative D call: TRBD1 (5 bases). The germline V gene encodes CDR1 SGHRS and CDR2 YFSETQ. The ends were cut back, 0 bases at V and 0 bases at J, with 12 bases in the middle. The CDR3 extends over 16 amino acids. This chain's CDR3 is CASSLAVGRVNTEAFF. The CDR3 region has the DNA TGCGCCAGCAGCTTGGCTGTAGGCAGGGTGAACACTGAAGCTTTCTTT.

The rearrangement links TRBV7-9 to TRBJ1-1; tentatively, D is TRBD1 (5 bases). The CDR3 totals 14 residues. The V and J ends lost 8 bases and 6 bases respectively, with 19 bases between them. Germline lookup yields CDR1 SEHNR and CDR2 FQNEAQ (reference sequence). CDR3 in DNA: TGTGCCAGCCAGGCCCGGTGGGAGGGGTCTGAAGCTTTCTTT. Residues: CASQARWEGSEAFF.

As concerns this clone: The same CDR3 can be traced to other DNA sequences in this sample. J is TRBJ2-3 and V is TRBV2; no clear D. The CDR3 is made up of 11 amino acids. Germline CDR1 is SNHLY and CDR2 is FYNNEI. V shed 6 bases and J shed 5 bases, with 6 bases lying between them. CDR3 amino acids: CASSLIDTQYF. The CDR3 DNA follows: TGTGCCAGCAGCTTGATAGATACGCAGTATTTT.

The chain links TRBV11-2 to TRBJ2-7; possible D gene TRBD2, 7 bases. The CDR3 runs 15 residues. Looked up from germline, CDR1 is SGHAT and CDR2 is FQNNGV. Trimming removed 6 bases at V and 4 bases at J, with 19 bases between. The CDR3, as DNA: TGTGCCAGCAGTTTCCCTACACAGGGAGGGTACGAGCAGTACTTC. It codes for CASSFPTQGGYEQYF.

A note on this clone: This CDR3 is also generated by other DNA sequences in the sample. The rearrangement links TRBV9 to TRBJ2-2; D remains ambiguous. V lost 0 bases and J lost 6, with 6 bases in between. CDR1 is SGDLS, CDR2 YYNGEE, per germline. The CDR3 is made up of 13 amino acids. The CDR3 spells CASSVVLAGELFF. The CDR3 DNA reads TGTGCCAGCAGCGTAGTGCTAGCCGGGGAGCTGTTTTTT.

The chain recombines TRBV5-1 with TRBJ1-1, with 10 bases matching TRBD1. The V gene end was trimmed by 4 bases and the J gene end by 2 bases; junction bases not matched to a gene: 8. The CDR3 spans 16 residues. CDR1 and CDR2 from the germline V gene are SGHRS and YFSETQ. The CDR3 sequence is CASSRGTGEYNTEAFF. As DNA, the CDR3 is TGCGCCAGCAGCCGGGGGACAGGGGAGTACAACACTGAAGCTTTCTTT.

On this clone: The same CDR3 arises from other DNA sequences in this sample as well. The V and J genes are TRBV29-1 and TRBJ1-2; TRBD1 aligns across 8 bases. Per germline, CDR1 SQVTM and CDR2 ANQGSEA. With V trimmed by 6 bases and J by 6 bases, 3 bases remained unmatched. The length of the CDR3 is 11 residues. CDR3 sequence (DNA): TGCAGCGTACGGACAGGGAATGGCTACACCTTC. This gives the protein CSVRTGNGYTF.

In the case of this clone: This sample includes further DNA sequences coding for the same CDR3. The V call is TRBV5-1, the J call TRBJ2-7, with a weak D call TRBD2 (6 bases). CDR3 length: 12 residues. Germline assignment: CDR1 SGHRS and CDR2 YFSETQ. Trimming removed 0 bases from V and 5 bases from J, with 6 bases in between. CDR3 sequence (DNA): TGCGCCAGCAGCTTGGCGGGGGACGAGCAGTACTTC. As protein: CASSLAGDEQYF.

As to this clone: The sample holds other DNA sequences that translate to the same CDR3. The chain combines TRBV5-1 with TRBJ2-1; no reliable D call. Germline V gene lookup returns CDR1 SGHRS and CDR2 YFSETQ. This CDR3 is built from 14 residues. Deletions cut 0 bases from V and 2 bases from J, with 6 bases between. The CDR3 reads CASSLDGAYNEQFF. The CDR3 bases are TGCGCCAGCAGCTTGGATGGAGCCTACAATGAGCAGTTCTTC.

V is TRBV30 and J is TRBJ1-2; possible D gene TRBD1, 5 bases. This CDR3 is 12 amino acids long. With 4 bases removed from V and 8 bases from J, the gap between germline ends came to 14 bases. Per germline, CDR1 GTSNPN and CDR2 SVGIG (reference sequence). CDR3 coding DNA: TGTGCCTGGACTCCCGGGACGAGAGGCTACACCTTC. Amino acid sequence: CAWTPGTRGYTF.

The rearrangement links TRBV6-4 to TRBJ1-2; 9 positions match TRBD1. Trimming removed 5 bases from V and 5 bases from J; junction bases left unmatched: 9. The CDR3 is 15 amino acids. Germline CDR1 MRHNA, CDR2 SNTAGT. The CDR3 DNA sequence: TGTGCCAGCAGTATCACAGGGGGCGGTTTGTATGGCTACACCTTC. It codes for CASSITGGGLYGYTF.

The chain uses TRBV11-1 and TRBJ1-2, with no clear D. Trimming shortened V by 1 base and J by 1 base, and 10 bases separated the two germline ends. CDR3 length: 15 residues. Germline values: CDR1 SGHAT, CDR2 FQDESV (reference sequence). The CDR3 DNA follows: TGTGCCAGCAGCTTAGGATCCCTGGGTAACTATGGCTACACCTTC. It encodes CASSLGSLGNYGYTF.

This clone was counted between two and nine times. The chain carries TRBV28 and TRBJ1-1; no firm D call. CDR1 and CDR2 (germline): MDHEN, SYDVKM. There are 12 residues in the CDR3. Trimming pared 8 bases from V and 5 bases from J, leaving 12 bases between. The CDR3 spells CASCPRDTEAFF. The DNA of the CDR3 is TGTGCCAGCTGTCCTCGCGATACTGAAGCTTTCTTT.